The present T cell receptor beta chain was sequenced within a study of blood T cell repertoires in COVID-19. On the study more broadly: Samples of COVID-19 (acute and convalescent) were obtained from the United States, Italy and Spain. T cells, B-cell-depleted T cells, or PBMCs provided the cDNA or gDNA that served as material.

This clone has only a few counts. The CDR3 spans 14 residues. V lost 6 bases and J lost 9; bases outside the gene matches: 8. From germline, CDR1 is MDHEN and CDR2 SYDVKM. In Seattle, patients joined the study during active infection and were tracked longitudinally. Authors' methods: Scientists estimated how many nucleated cells there were by amplifying reference gene primers. Some clones are missing from TCRdb's copy, which holds only in-frame ones; the method was immunoSEQ multiplex PCR. The DNA was the basis for D and trimming; V, J and clone size are from that table. This table has about 250,000 clones, 86% appearing once.

This chain links TRBV28 with TRBJ1-6; 7 bases map to TRBD1. The specimen was peripheral blood. The clonotype originates from a woman older than 75 with COVID-19, enrolled during active disease. The CDR3 sequence is CASRIRDSPSPLHF. Here the CDR3 DNA reads TGTGCCAGCAGGATCCGGGACAGTCCTTCACCCCTCCACTTT.